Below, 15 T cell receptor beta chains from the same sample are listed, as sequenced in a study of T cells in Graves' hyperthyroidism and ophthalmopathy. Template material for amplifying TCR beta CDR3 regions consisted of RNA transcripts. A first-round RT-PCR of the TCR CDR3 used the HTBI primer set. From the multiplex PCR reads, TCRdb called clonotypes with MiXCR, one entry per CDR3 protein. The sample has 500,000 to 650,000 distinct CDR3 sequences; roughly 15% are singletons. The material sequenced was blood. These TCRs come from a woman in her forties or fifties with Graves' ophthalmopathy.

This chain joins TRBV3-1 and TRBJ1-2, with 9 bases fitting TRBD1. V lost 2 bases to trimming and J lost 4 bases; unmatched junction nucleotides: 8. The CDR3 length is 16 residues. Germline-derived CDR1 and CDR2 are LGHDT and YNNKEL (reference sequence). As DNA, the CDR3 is TGTGCCAGCAGCCAACGTAACACAGGGGGCCGCTATGGCTACACCTTC. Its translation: CASSQRNTGGRYGYTF.

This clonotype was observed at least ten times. The CDR3 reads CASSSHQAVQETQYF. CDR3 in DNA: TGTGCCAGCAGTTCCCATCAAGCGGTCCAAGAGACCCAGTACTTC. The chain uses TRBV12-3 or TRBV12-4 and TRBJ2-5; D is perhaps TRBD2 (5 bases). V was shortened by 4 bases and J by 1 base, with 13 bases between the two germline ends. The CDR3 is 15 residues long.

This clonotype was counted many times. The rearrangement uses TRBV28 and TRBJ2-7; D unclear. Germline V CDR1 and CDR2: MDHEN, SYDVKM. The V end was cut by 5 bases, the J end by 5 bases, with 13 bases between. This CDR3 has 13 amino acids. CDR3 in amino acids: CASSPTHRDEQYF. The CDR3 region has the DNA TGTGCCAGCAGTCCAACGCATCGAGACGAGCAGTACTTC.

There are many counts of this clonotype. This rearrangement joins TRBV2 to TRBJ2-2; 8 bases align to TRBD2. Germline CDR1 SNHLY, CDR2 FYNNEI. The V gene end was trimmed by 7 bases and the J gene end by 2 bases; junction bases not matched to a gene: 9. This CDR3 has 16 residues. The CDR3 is CASNFRLASNTGELFF. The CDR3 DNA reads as TGTGCCAGCAATTTCAGACTAGCGAGTAACACCGGGGAGCTGTTTTTT. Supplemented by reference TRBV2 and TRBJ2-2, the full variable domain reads EPEVTQTPSHQVTQMGQEVILRCVPISNHLYFYWYRQILGQKVEFLVSFYNNEISEKSEIFDDQFSVERPDGSNFTLKIRSTKLEDSAMYFCASNFRLASNTGELFFGEGSRLTVL.

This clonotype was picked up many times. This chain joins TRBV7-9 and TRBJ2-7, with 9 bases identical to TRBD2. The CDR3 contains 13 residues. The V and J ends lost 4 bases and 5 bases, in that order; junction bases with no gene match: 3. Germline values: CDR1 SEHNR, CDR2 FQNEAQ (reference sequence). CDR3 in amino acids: CASSWREGHEQYF. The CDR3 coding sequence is TGTGCCAGCAGCTGGCGGGAGGGACACGAGCAGTACTTC.

CDR3 bases: TGTGCCAGCAGTGCCAACGCAGGGGTGGCGGGTGATGGCTACACCTTC. Amino acid sequence: CASSANAGVAGDGYTF. The chain recombines TRBV6-2 or TRBV6-3 with TRBJ1-2; the D gene is possibly TRBD1 (6 bases). Germline V lookup: CDR1 MNHEY, CDR2 SVGEGT. Trimming stripped 5 bases from V and 6 bases from J, with 22 bases between. This CDR3 has 16 residues.

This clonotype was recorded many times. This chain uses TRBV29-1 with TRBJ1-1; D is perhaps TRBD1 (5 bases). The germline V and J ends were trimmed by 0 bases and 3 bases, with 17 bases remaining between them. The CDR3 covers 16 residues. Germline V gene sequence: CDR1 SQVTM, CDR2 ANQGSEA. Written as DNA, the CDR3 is TGCAGCGTTGAAGATCATGGTGGGAAGGGGTACACTGAAGCTTTCTTT. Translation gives CSVEDHGGKGYTEAFF.

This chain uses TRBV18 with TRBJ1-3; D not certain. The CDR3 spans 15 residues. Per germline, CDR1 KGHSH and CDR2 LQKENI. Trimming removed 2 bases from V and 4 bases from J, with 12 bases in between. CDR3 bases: TGTGCCAGCTCACCAGTTGGTACGGCCGGAAACACCATATATTTT. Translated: CASSPVGTAGNTIYF. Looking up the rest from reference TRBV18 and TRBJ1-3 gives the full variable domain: NAGVMQNPRHLVRRRGQEARLRCSPMKGHSHVYWYRQLPEEGLKFMVYLQKENIIDESGMPKERFSAEFPKEGPSILRIQQVVRGDSAAYFCASSPVGTAGNTIYFGEGSWLTVV.

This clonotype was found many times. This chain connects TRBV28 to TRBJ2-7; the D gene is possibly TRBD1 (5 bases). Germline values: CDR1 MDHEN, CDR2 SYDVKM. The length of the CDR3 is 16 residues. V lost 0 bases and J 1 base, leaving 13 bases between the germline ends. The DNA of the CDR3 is TGTGCCAGCAGTTTATGGGGGCAGGCACAATCCTACGAGCAGTACTTC. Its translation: CASSLWGQAQSYEQYF.

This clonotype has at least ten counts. CDR3: CASSVPPGSPLHF. The CDR3 nucleotides read TGTGCCAGCAGCGTCCCCCCGGGTTCACCCCTCCACTTT. This rearrangement joins TRBV7-2 to TRBJ1-6, with D unresolved. The CDR3 spans 13 residues. Germline CDR1 and CDR2: SGHTA and FQGNSA. V gave up 5 bases and J gave up 9 bases, with 11 bases separating them.

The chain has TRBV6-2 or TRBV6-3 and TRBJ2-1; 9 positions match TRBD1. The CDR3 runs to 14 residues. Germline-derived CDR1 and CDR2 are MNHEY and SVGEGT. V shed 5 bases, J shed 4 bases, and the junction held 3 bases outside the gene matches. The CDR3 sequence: CASSTGGGYNEQFF. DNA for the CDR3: TGTGCCAGCAGTACAGGGGGCGGATACAATGAGCAGTTCTTC.

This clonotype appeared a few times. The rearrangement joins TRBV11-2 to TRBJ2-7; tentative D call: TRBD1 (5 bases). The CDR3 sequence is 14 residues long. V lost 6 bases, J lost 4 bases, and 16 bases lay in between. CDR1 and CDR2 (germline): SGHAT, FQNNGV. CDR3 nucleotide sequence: TGTGCCAGCAGTGAAATTCGAAGGGGTTACGAGCAGTACTTC. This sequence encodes CASSEIRRGYEQYF.

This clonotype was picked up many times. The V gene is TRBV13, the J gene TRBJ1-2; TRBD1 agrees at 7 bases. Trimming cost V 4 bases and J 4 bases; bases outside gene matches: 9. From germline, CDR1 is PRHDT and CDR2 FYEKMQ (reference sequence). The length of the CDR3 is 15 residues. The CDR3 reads CASSSTQGTSYGYTF. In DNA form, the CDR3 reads TGTGCCAGCAGCTCAACACAGGGGACCTCCTATGGCTACACCTTC.

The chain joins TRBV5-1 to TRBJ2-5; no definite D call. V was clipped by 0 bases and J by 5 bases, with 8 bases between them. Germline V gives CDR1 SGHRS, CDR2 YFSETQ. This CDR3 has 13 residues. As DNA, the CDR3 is TGCGCCAGCAGCTTGGAGGATGGCGAGACCCAGTACTTC. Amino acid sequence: CASSLEDGETQYF.

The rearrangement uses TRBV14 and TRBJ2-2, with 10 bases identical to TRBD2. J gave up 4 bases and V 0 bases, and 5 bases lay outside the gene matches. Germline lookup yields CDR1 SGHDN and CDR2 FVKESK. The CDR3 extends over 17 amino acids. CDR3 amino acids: CASSQDGLAGVTGELFF. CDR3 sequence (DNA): TGTGCCAGCAGCCAAGATGGGCTAGCGGGGGTCACCGGGGAGCTGTTTTTT.